A single sample gave rise to the 10 T cell receptor beta chains below, sequenced in a study of response to subunit inactivated influenza vaccine. TCRdb redid the calling of the RT-PCR reads with MiXCR, one entry per CDR3 protein. The profile covers roughly 190,000 distinct CDR3 sequences, with about 15% appearing a single time and roughly 24% taken by the ten largest. Source: CD8+ T cells sorted from PBMCs, taken roughly 5 days after vaccination. The receptors derive from a man aged 50 to 59 who received an inactivated influenza vaccine.

This clonotype was seen more than once but under ten times. V gene TRBV6-1 combines with J gene TRBJ2-1, with 9 bases that match TRBD2. Germline CDR1 is MNHNS and CDR2 is SASEGT. The CDR3 is made up of 15 amino acids. With 7 bases clipped from V and 5 bases from J, the junction kept 9 bases outside the gene matches. CDR3 sequence: CASNPSGRHNNEQFF. The CDR3 DNA follows: TGTGCCAGCAACCCAAGCGGGAGGCATAACAATGAGCAGTTCTTC.

This clonotype was seen only a few times. The chain recombines TRBV6-5 with TRBJ2-7; D gene unclear. This CDR3 has 11 amino acids. Trimming left V 1 base short and J 9 bases short, with 7 bases between. Germline loops: CDR1 MNHEY, CDR2 SVGAGI. CDR3 amino acids: CASSYFEGQYF. The CDR3 region has the DNA TGTGCCAGCAGTTACTTCGAAGGGCAGTACTTC.

This clonotype was counted a few times. J is TRBJ2-5 and V is TRBV9, with D perhaps assigned TRBD1 or TRBD2 (7 bases each). Trimming cost V 3 bases and J 3 bases, with 15 bases left between them. The CDR3 loop spans 15 amino acids. Germline values: CDR1 SGDLS, CDR2 YYNGEE. The CDR3 coding sequence is TGTGCCAGCAGCGCCGAGGGGGGGACAGAAGAGACCCAGTACTTC. Its protein is CASSAEGGTEETQYF.

The chain is built from TRBV19 and TRBJ2-7, with a weak D call TRBD2 (5 bases). The V gene lost 5 bases and the J gene lost 3 bases, with 14 bases spanning the gap. CDR1 is LNHDA, CDR2 SQIVND, per germline (reference sequence). This CDR3 comprises 14 residues. CDR3 amino acids: CASSSSDWDYEQYF. Written as DNA, the CDR3 is TGTGCCAGTAGTTCCTCGGACTGGGACTACGAGCAGTACTTC.

In its sample, this clonotype was seen a few times. The rearrangement joins TRBV9 to TRBJ2-7; 8 bases map to TRBD2. The CDR3 length is 15 residues. CDR1 and CDR2 from the germline V gene are SGDLS and YYNGEE. V was clipped by 3 bases and J by 0 bases; unmatched bases: 5. The CDR3 region is CASSAGGGLSYEQYF. The CDR3 bases are TGTGCCAGCAGCGCGGGGGGGGGCCTCTCCTACGAGCAGTACTTC.

This clonotype was counted ten times or more. V gene TRBV4-1 combines with J gene TRBJ2-3; D is possibly TRBD1 (5 bases). The CDR3 length is 16 residues. V gave up 4 bases and J gave up 1 base, with 15 bases separating them. Germline V gene data show CDR1 as MGHRA and CDR2 as YSYEKL. This CDR3 is CASSLQGSFGTDTQYF. The DNA for the CDR3 is TGCGCCAGCAGCCTTCAGGGTTCGTTCGGCACAGATACGCAGTATTTT.

This clonotype was observed a handful of times. The rearrangement links TRBV7-2 to TRBJ1-2; 8 bases line up with TRBD1. The J segment lost 7 bases and the V segment lost 3 bases, leaving 4 bases of the junction unmatched. The CDR3 extends over 13 amino acids. The V gene's germline CDR1 is SGHTA and CDR2 FQGNSA. DNA of the CDR3: TGTGCCAGCAGCTTCGGGACAGGCGGTGGCTACACCTTC. Protein sequence: CASSFGTGGGYTF.

The V and J genes are TRBV29-1 and TRBJ1-2, with TRBD1 matching over 7 bases. The V and J ends lost 6 bases and 0 bases, in that order; junction bases with no gene match: 13. The CDR3 consists of 16 residues. The V gene's germline CDR1 is SQVTM and CDR2 ANQGSEA. CDR3 nucleotides: TGCAGCGTGCCCCTCTTCGGGACAGACCCTAACTATGGCTACACCTTC. Residues: CSVPLFGTDPNYGYTF.

This clonotype was seen a few times. The J gene is TRBJ2-5, the V gene TRBV3-1; D uncertain. The CDR3 runs 15 residues. Germline V gene data show CDR1 as LGHDT and CDR2 as YNNKEL (reference sequence). The V end lost 1 base, the J end lost 2 bases, and 11 bases lay between the germline ends. The CDR3 loop reads CASSQVFLAQETQYF. The DNA for the CDR3 is TGTGCCAGCAGCCAAGTTTTCCTGGCACAAGAGACCCAGTACTTC.

V usage is TRBV7-2 and J usage is TRBJ1-1; D is perhaps TRBD1 (6 bases). Deletions cut 1 base from V and 5 bases from J, with 11 bases between. The CDR3 length is 14 residues. Germline lookup yields CDR1 SGHTA and CDR2 FQGNSA. CDR3 in DNA: TGTGCCAGCAGCTTAGTGGGGGGCCTAACTGAAGCTTTCTTT. This sequence encodes CASSLVGGLTEAFF. Combining the CDR3 with reference TRBV7-2 and TRBJ1-1 gives the whole variable domain GAGVSQSPSNKVTEKGKDVELRCDPISGHTALYWYRQSLGQGLEFLIYFQGNSAPDKSGLPSDRFSAERTGGSVSTLTIQRTQQEDSAVYLCASSLVGGLTEAFFGQGTRLTVV.